Sequencing of this T cell receptor (beta chain) was carried out in a study of cytomegalovirus exposure and HLA in healthy donors. Across the whole study: Genetic ancestry analysis placed more than 80% of the 410 or so donors that were genotyped in the Caucasian-associated cluster. Findings and limits, study-wide: What a later analysis reportedly showed was that an Asian-associated ancestry cluster had fewer N-insertions than the approximately 670-donor mean. The classifier reportedly diagnosed cytomegalovirus status with high sensitivity and specificity.

Use of 60 Vbeta and 13 Jbeta primers characterized the PCR. The method was immunoSEQ multiplex PCR; TCRdb's version includes in-frame clones alone and lacks a portion of them. The sample carries fewer than 150,000 clones, about 80% recorded once. Concerning this clone itself: Its target is not known.

The receptor comes from a male donor in good health and CMV-seronegative. Specimen: PBMCs.

The CDR3 DNA is TGTGCCACGACTCGACAGGGAAGCGACCCGCAGGGTACGCAGTATTTT. It translates to CATTRQGSDPQGTQYF. The chain has TRBV2 and TRBJ2-3; 7 positions agree with TRBD1. Germline CDR1 reads SNHLY; CDR2 reads FYNNEI. The CDR3 consists of 16 residues. V trimming: 10 bases; J trimming: 8 bases; junction bases outside the gene matches: 21. The full variable domain, rest sourced from reference TRBV2 and TRBJ2-3, is EPEVTQTPSHQVTQMGQEVILRCVPISNHLYFYWYRQILGQKVEFLVSFYNNEISEKSEIFDDQFSVERPDGSNFTLKIRSTKLEDSAMYFCATTRQGSDPQGTQYFGPGTRLTVL.